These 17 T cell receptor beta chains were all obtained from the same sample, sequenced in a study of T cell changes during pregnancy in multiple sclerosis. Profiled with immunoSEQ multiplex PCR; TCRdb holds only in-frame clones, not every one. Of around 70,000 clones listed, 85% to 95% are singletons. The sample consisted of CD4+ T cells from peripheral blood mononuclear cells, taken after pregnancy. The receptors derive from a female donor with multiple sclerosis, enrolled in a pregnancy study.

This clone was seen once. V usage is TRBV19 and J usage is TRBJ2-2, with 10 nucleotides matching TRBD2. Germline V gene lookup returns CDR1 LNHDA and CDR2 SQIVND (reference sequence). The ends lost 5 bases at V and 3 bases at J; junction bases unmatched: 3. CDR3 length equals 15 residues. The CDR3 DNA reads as TGTGCCAGTAGTGTCCTAGCGGGAGACACCGGGGAGCTGTTTTTT. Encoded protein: CASSVLAGDTGELFF.

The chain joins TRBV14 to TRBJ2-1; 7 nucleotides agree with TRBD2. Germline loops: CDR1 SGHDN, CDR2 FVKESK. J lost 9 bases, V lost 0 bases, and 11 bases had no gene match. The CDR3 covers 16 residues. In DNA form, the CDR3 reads TGTGCCAGCAGCCAAGATATAACTAGCGAATATTCTGAGCAGTTCTTC. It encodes CASSQDITSEYSEQFF.

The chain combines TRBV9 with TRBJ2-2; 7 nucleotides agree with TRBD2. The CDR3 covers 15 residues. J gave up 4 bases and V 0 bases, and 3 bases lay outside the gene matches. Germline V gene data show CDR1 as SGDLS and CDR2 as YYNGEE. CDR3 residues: CASSVGGGITGELFF. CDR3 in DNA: TGTGCCAGCAGCGTAGGGGGGGGAATCACCGGGGAGCTGTTTTTT.

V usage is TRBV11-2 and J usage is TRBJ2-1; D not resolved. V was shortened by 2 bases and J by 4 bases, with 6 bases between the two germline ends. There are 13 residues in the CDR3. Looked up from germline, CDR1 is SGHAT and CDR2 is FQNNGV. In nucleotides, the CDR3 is TGTGCCAGCAGCTTAACTACTTACAATGAGCAGTTCTTC. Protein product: CASSLTTYNEQFF.

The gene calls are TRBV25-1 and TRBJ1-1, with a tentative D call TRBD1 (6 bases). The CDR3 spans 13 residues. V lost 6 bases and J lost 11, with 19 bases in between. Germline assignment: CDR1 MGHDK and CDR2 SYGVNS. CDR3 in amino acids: CASRDTRGARAFF. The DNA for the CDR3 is TGTGCCAGCAGGGATACACGGGGGGCTCGGGCTTTCTTT.

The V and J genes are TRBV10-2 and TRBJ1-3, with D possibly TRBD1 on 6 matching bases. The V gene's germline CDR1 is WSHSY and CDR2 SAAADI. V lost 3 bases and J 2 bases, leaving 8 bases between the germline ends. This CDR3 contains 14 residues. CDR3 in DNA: TGCGCCAGCAGTGAACAGGGCGCTGGAAACACCATATATTTT. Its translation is CASSEQGAGNTIYF.

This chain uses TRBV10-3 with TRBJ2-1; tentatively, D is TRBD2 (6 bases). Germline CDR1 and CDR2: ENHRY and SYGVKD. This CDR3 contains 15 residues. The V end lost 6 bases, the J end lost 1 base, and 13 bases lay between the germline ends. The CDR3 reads CAIRPGTESYNEQFF. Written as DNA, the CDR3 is TGTGCCATCAGGCCCGGGACTGAGTCCTACAATGAGCAGTTCTTC.

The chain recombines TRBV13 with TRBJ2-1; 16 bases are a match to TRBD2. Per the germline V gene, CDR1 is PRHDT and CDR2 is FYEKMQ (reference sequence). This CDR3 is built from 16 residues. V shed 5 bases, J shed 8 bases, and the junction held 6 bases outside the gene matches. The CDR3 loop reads CASSPGTSGGVYEQFF. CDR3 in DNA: TGTGCCAGCAGCCCTGGGACTAGCGGGGGGGTCTATGAGCAGTTCTTC.

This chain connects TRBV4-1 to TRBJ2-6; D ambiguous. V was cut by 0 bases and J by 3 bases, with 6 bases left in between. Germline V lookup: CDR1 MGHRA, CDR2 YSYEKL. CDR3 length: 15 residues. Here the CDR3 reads CASSQDRFGANVLTF. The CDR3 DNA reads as TGCGCCAGCAGCCAAGACAGGTTTGGGGCCAACGTCCTGACTTTC.

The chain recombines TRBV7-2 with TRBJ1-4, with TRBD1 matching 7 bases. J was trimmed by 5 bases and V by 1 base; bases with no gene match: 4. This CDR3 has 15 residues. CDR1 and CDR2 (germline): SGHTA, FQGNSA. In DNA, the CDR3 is TGTGCCAGCAGCTTAGGACCAGGGGGAAATGAAAAACTGTTTTTT. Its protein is CASSLGPGGNEKLFF. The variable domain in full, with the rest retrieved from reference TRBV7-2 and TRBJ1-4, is GAGVSQSPSNKVTEKGKDVELRCDPISGHTALYWYRQSLGQGLEFLIYFQGNSAPDKSGLPSDRFSAERTGGSVSTLTIQRTQQEDSAVYLCASSLGPGGNEKLFFGSGTQLSVL.

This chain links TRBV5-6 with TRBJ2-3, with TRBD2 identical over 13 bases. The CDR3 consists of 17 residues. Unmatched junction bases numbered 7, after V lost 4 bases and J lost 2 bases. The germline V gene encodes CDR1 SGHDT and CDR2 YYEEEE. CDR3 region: CASSPPTSGRPTDTQYF. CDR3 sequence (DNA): TGTGCCAGCAGCCCCCCGACTAGCGGGAGGCCCACAGATACGCAGTATTTT.

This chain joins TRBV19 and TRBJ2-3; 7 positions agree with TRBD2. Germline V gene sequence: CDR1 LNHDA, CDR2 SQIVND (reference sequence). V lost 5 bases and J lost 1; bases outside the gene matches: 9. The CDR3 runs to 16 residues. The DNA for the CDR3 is TGTGCCAGTAGTCCCCGAGTGGGGGGGGGCACAGATACGCAGTATTTT. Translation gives CASSPRVGGGTDTQYF. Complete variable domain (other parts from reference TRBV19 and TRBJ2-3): DGGITQSPKYLFRKEGQNVTLSCEQNLNHDAMYWYRQDPGQGLRLIYYSQIVNDFQKGDIAEGYSVSREKKESFPLTVTSAQKNPTAFYLCASSPRVGGGTDTQYFGPGTRLTVL.

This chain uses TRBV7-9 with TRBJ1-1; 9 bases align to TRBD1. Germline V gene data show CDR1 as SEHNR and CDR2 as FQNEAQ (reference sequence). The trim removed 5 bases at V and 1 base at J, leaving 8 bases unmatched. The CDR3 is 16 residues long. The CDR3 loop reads CASSDTDRGQNTEAFF. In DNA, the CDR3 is TGTGCCAGCAGCGACACGGACAGGGGACAGAACACTGAAGCTTTCTTT.

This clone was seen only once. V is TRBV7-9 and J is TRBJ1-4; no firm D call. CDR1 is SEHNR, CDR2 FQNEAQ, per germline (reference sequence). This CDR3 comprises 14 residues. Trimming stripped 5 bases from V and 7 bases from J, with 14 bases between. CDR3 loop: CASSPVMSREKLFF. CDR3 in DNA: TGTGCCAGCAGCCCTGTCATGAGTCGTGAAAAACTGTTTTTT.

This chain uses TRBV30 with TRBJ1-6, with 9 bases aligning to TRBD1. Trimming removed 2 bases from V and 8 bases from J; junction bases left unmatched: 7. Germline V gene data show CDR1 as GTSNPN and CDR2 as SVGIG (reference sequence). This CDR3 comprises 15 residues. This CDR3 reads CAWSPRQGDYSPLHF. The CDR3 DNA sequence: TGTGCCTGGAGTCCCCGACAGGGGGATTATTCACCCCTCCACTTT.

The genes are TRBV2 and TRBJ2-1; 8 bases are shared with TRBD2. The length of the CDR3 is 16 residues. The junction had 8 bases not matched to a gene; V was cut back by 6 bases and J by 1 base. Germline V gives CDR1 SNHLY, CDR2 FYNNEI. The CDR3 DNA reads TGTGCCAGCAGAGGGGTGGGCGGGGGGTCCTACAATGAGCAGTTCTTC. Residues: CASRGVGGGSYNEQFF.

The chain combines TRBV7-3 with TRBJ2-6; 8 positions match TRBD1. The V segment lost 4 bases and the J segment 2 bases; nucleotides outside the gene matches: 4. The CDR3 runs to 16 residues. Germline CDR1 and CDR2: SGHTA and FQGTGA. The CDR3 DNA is TGTGCCAGCAGCTCCAGGACAGGGACTGGGGCCAACGTCCTGACTTTC. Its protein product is CASSSRTGTGANVLTF.